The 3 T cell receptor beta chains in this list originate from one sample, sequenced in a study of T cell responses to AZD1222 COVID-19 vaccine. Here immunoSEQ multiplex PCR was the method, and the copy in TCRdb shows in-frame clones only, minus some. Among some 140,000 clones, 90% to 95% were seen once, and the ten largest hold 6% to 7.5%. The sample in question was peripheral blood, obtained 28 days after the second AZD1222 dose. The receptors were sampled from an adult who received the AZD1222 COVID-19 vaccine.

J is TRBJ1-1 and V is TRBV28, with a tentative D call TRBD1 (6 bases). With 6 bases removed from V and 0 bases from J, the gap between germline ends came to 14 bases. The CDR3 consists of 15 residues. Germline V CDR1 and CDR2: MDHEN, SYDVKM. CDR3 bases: TGTGCCAGCAGCGACTCAGGGGATTTGAACACTGAAGCTTTCTTT. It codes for CASSDSGDLNTEAFF.

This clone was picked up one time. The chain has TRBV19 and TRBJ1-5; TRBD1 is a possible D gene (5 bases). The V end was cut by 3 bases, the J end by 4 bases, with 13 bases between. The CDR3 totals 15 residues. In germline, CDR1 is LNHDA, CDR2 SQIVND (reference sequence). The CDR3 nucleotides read TGTGCCAGTAGTATTGCGGGGGAAGGAAATCAGCCCCAGCATTTT. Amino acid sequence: CASSIAGEGNQPQHF. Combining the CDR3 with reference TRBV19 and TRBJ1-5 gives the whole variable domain DGGITQSPKYLFRKEGQNVTLSCEQNLNHDAMYWYRQDPGQGLRLIYYSQIVNDFQKGDIAEGYSVSREKKESFPLTVTSAQKNPTAFYLCASSIAGEGNQPQHFGDGTRLSIL.

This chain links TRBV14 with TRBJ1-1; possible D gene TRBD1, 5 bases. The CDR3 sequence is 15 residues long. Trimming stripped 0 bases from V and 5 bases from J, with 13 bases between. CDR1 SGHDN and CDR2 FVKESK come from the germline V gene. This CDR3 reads CASSQDAQGRTEAFF. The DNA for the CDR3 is TGTGCCAGCAGCCAAGACGCGCAGGGAAGGACTGAAGCTTTCTTT.